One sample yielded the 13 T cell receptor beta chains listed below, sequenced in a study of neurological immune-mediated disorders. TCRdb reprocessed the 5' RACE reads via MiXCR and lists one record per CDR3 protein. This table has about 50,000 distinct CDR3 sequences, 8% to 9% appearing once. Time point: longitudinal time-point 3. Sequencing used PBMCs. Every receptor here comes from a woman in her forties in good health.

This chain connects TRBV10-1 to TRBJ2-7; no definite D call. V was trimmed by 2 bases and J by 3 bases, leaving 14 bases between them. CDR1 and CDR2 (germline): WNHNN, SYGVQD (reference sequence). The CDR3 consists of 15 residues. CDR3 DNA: TGCGCCAGCAGTGAGGGATTGAACGGTCGCTACGAGCAGTACTTC. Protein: CASSEGLNGRYEQYF.

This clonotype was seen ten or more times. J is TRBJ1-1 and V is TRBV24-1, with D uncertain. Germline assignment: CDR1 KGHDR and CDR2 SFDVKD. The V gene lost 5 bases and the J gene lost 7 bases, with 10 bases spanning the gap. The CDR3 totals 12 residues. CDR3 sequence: CATSVDGREAFF. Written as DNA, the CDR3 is TGTGCCACCAGTGTGGACGGACGTGAAGCTTTCTTT.

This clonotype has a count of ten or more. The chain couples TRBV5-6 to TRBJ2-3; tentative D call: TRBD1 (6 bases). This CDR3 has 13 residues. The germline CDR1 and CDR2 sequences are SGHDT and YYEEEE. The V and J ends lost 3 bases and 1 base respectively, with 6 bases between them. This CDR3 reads CASSWTGTDTQYF. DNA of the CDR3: TGTGCCAGCAGCTGGACAGGCACAGATACGCAGTATTTT.

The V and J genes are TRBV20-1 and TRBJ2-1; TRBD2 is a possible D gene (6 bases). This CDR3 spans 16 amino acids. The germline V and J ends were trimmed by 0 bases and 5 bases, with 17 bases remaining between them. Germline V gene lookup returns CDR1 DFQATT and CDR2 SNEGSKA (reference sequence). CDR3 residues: CSARDLGGIIHNEQFF. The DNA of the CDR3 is TGCAGTGCTAGAGATCTCGGCGGGATCATCCACAATGAGCAGTTCTTC.

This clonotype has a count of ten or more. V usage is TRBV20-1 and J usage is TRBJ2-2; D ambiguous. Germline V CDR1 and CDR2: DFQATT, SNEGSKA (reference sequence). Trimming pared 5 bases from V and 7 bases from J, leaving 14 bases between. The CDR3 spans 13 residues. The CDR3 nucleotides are TGCAGTGCTCGCTCCATTAATGTCGGGGAGCTGTTTTTT. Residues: CSARSINVGELFF.

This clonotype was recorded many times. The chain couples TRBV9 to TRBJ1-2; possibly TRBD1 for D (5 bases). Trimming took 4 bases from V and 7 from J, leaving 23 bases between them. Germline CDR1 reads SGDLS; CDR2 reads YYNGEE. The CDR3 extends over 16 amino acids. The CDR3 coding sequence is TGTGCCAGCAGCCCAGCAAATCACAGGATTTTAGGTGGCTACACCTTC. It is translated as CASSPANHRILGGYTF.

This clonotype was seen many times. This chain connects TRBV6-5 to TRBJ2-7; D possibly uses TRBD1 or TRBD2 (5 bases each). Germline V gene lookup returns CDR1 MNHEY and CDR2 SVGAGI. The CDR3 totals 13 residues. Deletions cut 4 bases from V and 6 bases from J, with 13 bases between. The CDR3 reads CASSWDLVGEQYF. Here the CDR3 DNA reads TGTGCCAGCAGTTGGGACCTGGTCGGCGAGCAGTACTTC.

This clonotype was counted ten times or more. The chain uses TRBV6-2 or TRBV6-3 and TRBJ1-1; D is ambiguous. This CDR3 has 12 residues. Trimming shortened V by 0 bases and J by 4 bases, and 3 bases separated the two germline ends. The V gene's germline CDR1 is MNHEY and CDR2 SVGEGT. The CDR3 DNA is TGTGCCAGCAGTTACTCGGCCACTGAAGCTTTCTTT. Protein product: CASSYSATEAFF.

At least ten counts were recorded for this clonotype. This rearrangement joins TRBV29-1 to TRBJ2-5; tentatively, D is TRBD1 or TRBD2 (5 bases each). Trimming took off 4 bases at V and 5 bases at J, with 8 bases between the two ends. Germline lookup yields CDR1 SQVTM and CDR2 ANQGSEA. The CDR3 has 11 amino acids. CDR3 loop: CSVARGETQYF. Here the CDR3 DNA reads TGCAGCGTTGCGAGGGGCGAGACCCAGTACTTC.

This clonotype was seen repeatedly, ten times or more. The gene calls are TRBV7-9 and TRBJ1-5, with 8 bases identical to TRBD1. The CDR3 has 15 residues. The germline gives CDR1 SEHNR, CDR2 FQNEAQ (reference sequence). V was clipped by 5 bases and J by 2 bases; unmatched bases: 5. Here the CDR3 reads CASSVDRAGNQPQHF. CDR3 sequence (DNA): TGTGCCAGCAGCGTGGACAGGGCGGGCAATCAGCCCCAGCATTTT.

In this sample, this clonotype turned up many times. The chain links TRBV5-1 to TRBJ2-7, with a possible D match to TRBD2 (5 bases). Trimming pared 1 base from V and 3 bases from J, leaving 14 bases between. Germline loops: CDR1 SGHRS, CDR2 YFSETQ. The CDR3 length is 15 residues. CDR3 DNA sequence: TGCGCCAGCAGCTTGCGTTCGGGATACTACTACGAGCAGTACTTC. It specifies CASSLRSGYYYEQYF.

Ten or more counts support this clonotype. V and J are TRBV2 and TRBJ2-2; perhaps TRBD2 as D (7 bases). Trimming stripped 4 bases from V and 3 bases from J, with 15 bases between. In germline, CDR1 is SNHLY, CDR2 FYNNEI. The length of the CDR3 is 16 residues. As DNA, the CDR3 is TGTGCCAGCAGTGTCAACGGGGGGCGAGACACCGGGGAGCTGTTTTTT. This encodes CASSVNGGRDTGELFF.

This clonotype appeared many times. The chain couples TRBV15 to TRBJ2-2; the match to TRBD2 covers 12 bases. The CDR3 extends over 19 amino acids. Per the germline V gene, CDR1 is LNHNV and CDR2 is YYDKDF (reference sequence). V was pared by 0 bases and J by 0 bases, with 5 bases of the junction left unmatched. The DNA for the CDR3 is TGTGCCACCAGCAGAGATCGGGCTAGCGGGGGGGCGAACACCGGGGAGCTGTTTTTT. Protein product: CATSRDRASGGANTGELFF.